This TCR beta chain was captured by sequencing in a study of beta chain features in type 1 diabetes (dated by TCRdb to the late 2010s). Background for the entire study: Mean age, gender distribution, total cell number and subset yield were not different between patients and healthy donors. A total of about 100 million sorted cells were examined across all samples, and RNA yield correlated strongly with the number of cells per subset. In the study, recently diagnosed type 1 diabetes patients and matched healthy donors were compared on the TCRB repertoires of their sorted circulating CD4+ T cell subsets. Regulatory and stem cell-like memory subsets were isolated from only 8 patients and about eight healthy donors, whereas naive and central memory subsets came from all 28 donors. Overall study results and their limits: At VDJ recombination sites, patients with type 1 diabetes made fewer insertions and deleted more nucleotides, a pattern implying thymic rearrangement abnormalities. Only small numbers of individuals were included in the HLA sub-analyses, which left unresolved whether HLA type had any influence on TCRB rearrangement. Sequencing cDNA rather than genomic DNA could over-represent highly expressing activated cells, although activation and CD3 levels did not differ between groups. Naive, central memory and regulatory TCRB repertoires appeared to be more alike among patients than among healthy donors. PCR may preferentially amplify shorter templates, but because patient and control samples were amplified and corrected together, any resulting skew would affect both groups equally. A moderate but significant shortening of TCRB CDR3 length was observed in type 1 diabetes patients in all four CD4+ subsets.

With respect to this clone: Its antigen target is currently unknown. Base qualities are not at hand, and no much larger clone is one base apart.

The CDR3 goes from the cysteine to the phenylalanine over 16 residues. Left in the record is the CDR3 DNA by itself, 48 bases read in frame from the first base. Trimming takes 1 base from V and 5 bases from J, and the germline ends sit 15 bases apart. CDR1 and CDR2 are read off the germline V gene as SGHDN and FVKESK. From each donor, a single peripheral blood sample of approximately 0.11 L on average was drawn into heparinised tubes. Using a panel that included CD45RO, CCR7, CD25, CD127, CD95 and CD27, naive, central memory, regulatory and stem cell-like memory CD4+ T cells were sorted on a BD FACSAria II. Every sorted population had a purity above 95%. Right away, PBMCs were isolated by Lymphoprep density gradient centrifugation and were stained directly, with no culture step. To minimize batch effects, samples were stained and sorted in pairs, one healthy donor with one patient per experiment.

The entire isolated RNA was reverse transcribed using the High Capacity cDNA Reverse Transcription Kit, and thus expressed TCRB transcripts were sequenced. Deep immunoSEQ sequencing was performed on naive, central memory and regulatory T cell samples, with an average of about 4 million total reads per sample. After sorted cells were lysed in RLT buffer, RNA was extracted with DNase-treated RNeasy Micro or Mini kits, with the choice depending on cell number. Each cell subset was processed on its own to prevent cross-contamination, while patient and healthy donor samples were processed together. The immunoSEQ multiplex PCR was used to amplify TCRB sequences from cDNA, generating 87-bp fragments that spanned the CDR3 region. Sequencing of the amplicons was performed on the Illumina HiSeq platform. The authors processed their data as follows. Synthetic template baselines were used to correct PCR bias computationally, reads within Hamming distance 2 were collapsed together, and singletons that could not be merged were discarded. Reads were aligned to IMGT to assign V, D and J genes, CDR3 length, and insertions or deletions at six rearrangement sites. Within each subset, clonotype counts were normalized to the number of sorted cells before true diversity and Gini coefficients were calculated with the tcR R package. Repertoire sharing was quantified using the overlap coefficient calculated on TCRB nucleotide sequences. Sourced from immuneACCESS, this table was stored by TCRdb with only in-frame sequences that have V and J called. A share of the clones is absent; for the studies checked, an unresolved V gene accounts for under half, and the remainder has no known explanation. That table is the source of V, J and clone size, and D and trimming were worked out from the DNA. This sample comprises around 200,000 clones, around an eighth of them detected only once. 0.62% of the sample rests with the top ten.

Rearrangement joined TRBV14 to TRBJ2-1, and TRBD2 may be the D gene, going by 6 matching bases. Sequences were obtained from central memory CD4+ T cells from blood. This TCR came from a woman between 18 and 29 years old in good health. The DNA sequence is as follows: TGTGCCAGCAGCCAAGGTACGGGAGTGGGGGACAATGAGCAGTTCTTC. The translation is CASSQGTGVGDNEQFF.